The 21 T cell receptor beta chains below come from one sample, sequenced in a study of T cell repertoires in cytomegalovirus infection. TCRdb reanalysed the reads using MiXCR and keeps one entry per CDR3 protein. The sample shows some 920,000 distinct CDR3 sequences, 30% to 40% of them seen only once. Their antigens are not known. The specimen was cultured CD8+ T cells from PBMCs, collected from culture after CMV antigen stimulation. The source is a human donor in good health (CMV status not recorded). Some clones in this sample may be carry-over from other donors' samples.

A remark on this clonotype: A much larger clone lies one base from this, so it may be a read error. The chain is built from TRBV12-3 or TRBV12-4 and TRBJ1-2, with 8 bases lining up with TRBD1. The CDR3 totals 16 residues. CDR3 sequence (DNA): TGTGTCAGCCTAAGCGGACAGGGCTTCACAAACTATGGCTACACCTTC. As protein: CVSLSGQGFTNYGYTF.

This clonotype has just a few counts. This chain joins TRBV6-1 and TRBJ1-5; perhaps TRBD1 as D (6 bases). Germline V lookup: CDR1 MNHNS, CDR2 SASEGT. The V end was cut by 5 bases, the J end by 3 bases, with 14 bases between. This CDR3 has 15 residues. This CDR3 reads CASSPVRQDNQPQHF. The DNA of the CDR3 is TGTGCCAGCAGTCCCGTTCGACAGGACAATCAGCCCCAGCATTTT.

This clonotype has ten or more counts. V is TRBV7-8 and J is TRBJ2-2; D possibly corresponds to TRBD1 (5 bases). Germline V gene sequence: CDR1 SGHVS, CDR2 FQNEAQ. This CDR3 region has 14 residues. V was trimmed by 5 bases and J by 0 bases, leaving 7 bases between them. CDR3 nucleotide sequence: TGTGCCAGCAGCGGCAGGGCGAACACCGGGGAGCTGTTTTTT. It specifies CASSGRANTGELFF.

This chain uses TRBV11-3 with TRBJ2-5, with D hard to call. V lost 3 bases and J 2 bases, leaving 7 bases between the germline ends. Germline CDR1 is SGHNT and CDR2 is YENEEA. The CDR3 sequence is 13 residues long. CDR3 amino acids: CASSFSMQETQYF. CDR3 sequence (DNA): TGTGCCAGCAGCTTCAGCATGCAAGAGACCCAGTACTTC.

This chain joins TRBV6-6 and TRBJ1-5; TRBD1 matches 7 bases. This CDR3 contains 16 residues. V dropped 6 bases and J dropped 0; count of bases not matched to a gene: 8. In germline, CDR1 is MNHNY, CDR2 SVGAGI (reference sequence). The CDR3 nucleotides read TGTGCCAGCAGAGGGACAGACCCTACTAGCAATCAGCCCCAGCATTTT. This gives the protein CASRGTDPTSNQPQHF.

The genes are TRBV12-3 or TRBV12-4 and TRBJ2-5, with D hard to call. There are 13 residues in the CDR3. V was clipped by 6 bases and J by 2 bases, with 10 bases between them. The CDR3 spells CASRAKEQETQYF. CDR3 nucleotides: TGTGCCAGCAGAGCCAAGGAGCAAGAGACCCAGTACTTC.

This CDR3 reads CASTDSNYGYTF. CDR3 coding DNA: TGCGCCAGCACCGACAGTAACTATGGCTACACCTTC. The chain is built from TRBV10-2 and TRBJ1-2; D is perhaps TRBD1 (5 bases). V was cut by 7 bases and J by 1 base, with 7 bases left in between. The CDR3 is made up of 12 amino acids. Looked up from germline, CDR1 is WSHSY and CDR2 is SAAADI.

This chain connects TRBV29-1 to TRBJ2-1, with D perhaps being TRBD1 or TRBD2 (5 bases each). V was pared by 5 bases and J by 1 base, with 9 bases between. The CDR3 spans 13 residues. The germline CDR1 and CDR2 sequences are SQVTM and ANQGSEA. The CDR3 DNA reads TGCAGCGTTTTGGGGGTGTCCTACAATGAGCAGTTCTTC. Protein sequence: CSVLGVSYNEQFF.

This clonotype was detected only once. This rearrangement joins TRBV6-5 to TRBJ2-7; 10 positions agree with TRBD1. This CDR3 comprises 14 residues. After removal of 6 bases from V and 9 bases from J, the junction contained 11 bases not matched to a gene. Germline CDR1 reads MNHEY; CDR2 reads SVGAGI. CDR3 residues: CASSPHRDRGGQYV. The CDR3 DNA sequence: TGTGCCAGCAGCCCTCACCGGGACAGGGGAGGGCAGTACGTC.

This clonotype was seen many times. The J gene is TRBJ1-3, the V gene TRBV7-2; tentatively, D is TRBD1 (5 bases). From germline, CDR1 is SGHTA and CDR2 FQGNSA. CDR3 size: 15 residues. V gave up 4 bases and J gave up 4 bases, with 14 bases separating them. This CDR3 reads CASSSVDSTGNTIYF. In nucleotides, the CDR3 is TGTGCCAGCAGCTCAGTTGACAGTACAGGAAACACCATATATTTT.

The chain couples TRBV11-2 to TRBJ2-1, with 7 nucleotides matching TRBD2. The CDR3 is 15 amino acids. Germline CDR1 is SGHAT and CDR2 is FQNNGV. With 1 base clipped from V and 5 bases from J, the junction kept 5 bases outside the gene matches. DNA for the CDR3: TGTGCCAGCAGCTTAGGGGACTACCAGGACAATGAGCAGTTCTTC. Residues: CASSLGDYQDNEQFF. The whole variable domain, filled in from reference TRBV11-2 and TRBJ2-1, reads EAGVAQSPRYKIIEKRQSVAFWCNPISGHATLYWYQQILGQGPKLLIQFQNNGVVDDSQLPKDRFSAERLKGVDSTLKIQPAKLEDSAVYLCASSLGDYQDNEQFFGPGTRLTVL.

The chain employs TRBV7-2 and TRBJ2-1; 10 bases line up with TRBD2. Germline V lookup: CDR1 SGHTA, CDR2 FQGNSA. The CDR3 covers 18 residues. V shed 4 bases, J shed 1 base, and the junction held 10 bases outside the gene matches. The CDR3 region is CASSWGLSGGASYNEQFF. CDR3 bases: TGTGCCAGCAGCTGGGGACTAAGCGGGGGGGCTTCCTACAATGAGCAGTTCTTC.

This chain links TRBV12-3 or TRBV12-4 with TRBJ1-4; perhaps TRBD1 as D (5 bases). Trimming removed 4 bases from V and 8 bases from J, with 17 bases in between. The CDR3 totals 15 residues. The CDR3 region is CASSSSLGAGEKLFF. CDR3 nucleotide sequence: TGTGCCAGCAGTTCCAGCCTTGGGGCGGGGGAAAAACTGTTTTTT.

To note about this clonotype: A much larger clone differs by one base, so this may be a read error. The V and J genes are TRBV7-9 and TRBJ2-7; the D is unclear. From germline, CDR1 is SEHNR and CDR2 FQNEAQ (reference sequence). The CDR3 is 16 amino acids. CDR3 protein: CASSSDRTGSSYEQCF. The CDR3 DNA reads TGTGCCAGCAGTTCTGACCGGACGGGCAGCTCCTACGAGCAGTGCTTC.

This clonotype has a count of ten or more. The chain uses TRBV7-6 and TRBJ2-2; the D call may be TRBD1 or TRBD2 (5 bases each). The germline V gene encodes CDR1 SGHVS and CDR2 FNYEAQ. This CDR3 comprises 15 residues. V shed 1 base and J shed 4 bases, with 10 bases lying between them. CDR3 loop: CASSLDAGSTGELFF. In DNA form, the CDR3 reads TGTGCCAGCAGCTTAGATGCAGGGAGCACCGGGGAGCTGTTTTTT.

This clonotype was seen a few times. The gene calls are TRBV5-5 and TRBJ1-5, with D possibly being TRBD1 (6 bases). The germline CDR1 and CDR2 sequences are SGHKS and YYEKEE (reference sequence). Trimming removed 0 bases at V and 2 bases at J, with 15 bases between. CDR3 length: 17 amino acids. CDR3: CASSLDKGGIGNQPQHF. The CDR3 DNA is TGTGCCAGCAGCTTGGATAAGGGGGGGATAGGCAATCAGCCCCAGCATTTT. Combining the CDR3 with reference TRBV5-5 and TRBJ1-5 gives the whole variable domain DAGVTQSPTHLIKTRGQQVTLRCSPISGHKSVSWYQQVLGQGPQFIFQYYEKEERGRGNFPDRFSARQFPNYSSELNVNALLLGDSALYLCASSLDKGGIGNQPQHFGDGTRLSIL.

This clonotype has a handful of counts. CDR3 sequence reads: CASSPFGLPEQFF. In DNA, the CDR3 is TGTGCCAGCAGTCCCTTTGGACTACCCGAGCAGTTCTTC. The chain combines TRBV12-3 or TRBV12-4 with TRBJ2-1; tentatively, D is TRBD2 (6 bases). Trimming cost V 5 bases and J 10 bases, with 15 bases left between them. This CDR3 region has 13 residues.

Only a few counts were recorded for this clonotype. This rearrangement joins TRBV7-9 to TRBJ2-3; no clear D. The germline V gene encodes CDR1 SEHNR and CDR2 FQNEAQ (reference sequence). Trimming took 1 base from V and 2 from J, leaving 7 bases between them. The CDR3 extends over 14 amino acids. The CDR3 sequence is CASSLEGNTDTQYF. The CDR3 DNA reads TGTGCCAGCAGCTTAGAGGGTAACACAGATACGCAGTATTTT.

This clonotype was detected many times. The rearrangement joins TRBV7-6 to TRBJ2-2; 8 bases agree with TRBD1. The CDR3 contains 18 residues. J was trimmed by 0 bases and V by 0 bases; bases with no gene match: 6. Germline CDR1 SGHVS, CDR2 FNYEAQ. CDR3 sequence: CASSLAPDRATNTGELFF. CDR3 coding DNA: TGTGCCAGCAGCTTAGCCCCGGACAGGGCTACGAACACCGGGGAGCTGTTTTTT. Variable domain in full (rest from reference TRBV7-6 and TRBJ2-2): GAGVSQSPRYKVTKRGQDVALRCDPISGHVSLYWYRQALGQGPEFLTYFNYEAQQDKSGLPNDRFSAERPEGSISTLTIQRTEQRDSAMYRCASSLAPDRATNTGELFFGEGSRLTVL.

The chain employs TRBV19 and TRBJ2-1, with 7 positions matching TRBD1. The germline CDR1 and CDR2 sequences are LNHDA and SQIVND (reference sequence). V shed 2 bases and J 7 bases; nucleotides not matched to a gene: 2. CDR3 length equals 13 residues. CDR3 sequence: CASSIRQGNEQFF. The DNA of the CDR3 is TGTGCCAGTAGTATACGACAGGGAAATGAGCAGTTCTTC.

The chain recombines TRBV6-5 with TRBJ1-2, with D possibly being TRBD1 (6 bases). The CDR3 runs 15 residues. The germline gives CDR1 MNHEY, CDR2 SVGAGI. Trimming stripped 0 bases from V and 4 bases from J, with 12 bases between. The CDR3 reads CASSYSKYRAYGYTF. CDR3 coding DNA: TGTGCCAGCAGTTACTCGAAATACAGGGCCTATGGCTACACCTTC.